These 10 T cell receptor beta chains came from one sample sequenced in a study of T cell responses to AZD1222 COVID-19 vaccine. Generated by immunoSEQ multiplex PCR, the TCRdb table keeps only in-frame clones and is missing some. The sample shows about 120,000 clones, approximately 90% of them seen only once. Sequenced material: peripheral blood, taken on day 0 of AZD1222 vaccination. All receptors come from an adult in good health.

This clone was observed a single time. In the same sample, other DNA sequences code for this CDR3. This rearrangement joins TRBV3-1 (or the pseudogene TRBV3-2) to TRBJ2-7, with unresolved D. The CDR3 totals 11 residues. Trimming stripped 1 base from V and 5 bases from J, with 3 bases between. Germline assignment: CDR1 LGHDT and CDR2 YNNKEL (reference sequence). The CDR3 sequence is CASSQGHEQYF. The CDR3 bases are TGTGCCAGCAGCCAAGGACACGAGCAGTACTTC.

V gene TRBV11-2 combines with J gene TRBJ2-7; D call uncertain. The CDR3 spans 14 residues. Germline loops: CDR1 SGHAT, CDR2 FQNNGV. Trimming removed 0 bases at V and 0 bases at J, with 6 bases between. In DNA, the CDR3 is TGTGCCAGCAGCTTAGACGGCGCCTCCTACGAGCAGTACTTC. Amino acids: CASSLDGASYEQYF.

The chain recombines TRBV5-1 with TRBJ2-3; TRBD2 agrees at 8 bases. With V trimmed by 3 bases and J by 2 bases, 5 bases remained unmatched. There are 15 residues in the CDR3. CDR1 SGHRS and CDR2 YFSETQ come from the germline V gene. This CDR3 is CASSYIAGNTDTQYF. The CDR3 DNA is TGCGCCAGCAGCTACATAGCGGGGAACACAGATACGCAGTATTTT.

V and J are TRBV5-1 and TRBJ1-3; 9 bases match TRBD1. The CDR3 sequence is 16 residues long. V lost 0 bases and J lost 0; bases outside the gene matches: 1. CDR1 and CDR2 (germline): SGHRS, YFSETQ. The CDR3 DNA reads as TGCGCCAGCAGCTTGGTGGGACAGGGCTCTGGAAACACCATATATTTT. Translating gives CASSLVGQGSGNTIYF.

The chain recombines TRBV19 with TRBJ2-2; unclear D gene. V lost 10 bases, J lost 0 bases, and 15 bases lay in between. This CDR3 spans 15 amino acids. Per germline, CDR1 LNHDA and CDR2 SQIVND (reference sequence). This CDR3 reads CATTEYGTNTGELFF. CDR3 nucleotide sequence: TGTGCCACCACCGAATATGGGACGAACACCGGGGAGCTGTTTTTT.

The chain joins TRBV14 to TRBJ2-2; TRBD1 or TRBD2 may be the D gene (5 bases each). CDR3 length: 16 residues. Germline V lookup: CDR1 SGHDN, CDR2 FVKESK. V lost 4 bases to trimming and J lost 2 bases, with 14 bases between them. The CDR3 sequence is CASSPLGDLNTGELFF. CDR3 sequence (DNA): TGTGCCAGCAGCCCACTTGGGGACCTTAACACCGGGGAGCTGTTTTTT.

The chain has TRBV5-4 and TRBJ1-2, with TRBD1 identical over 8 bases. Germline CDR1 and CDR2: SGHNT and YYREEE (reference sequence). This CDR3 has 16 amino acids. V dropped 3 bases and J dropped 6; count of bases not matched to a gene: 13. DNA of the CDR3: TGTGCCAGCAGCTCTCCACAGGGGGGACGTGTAGATGGCTACACCTTC. Its translation: CASSSPQGGRVDGYTF.

The chain joins TRBV18 to TRBJ1-2; 7 positions agree with TRBD1. The CDR3 has 13 amino acids. Germline-derived CDR1 and CDR2 are KGHSH and LQKENI. Trimming at V came to 4 bases and at J to 1 base, leaving 0 bases not matched to a gene. The CDR3 sequence: CASSRDSNYGYTF. CDR3 coding DNA: TGTGCCAGCTCACGGGACAGTAACTATGGCTACACCTTC.

V gene TRBV2 combines with J gene TRBJ1-5; 7 nucleotides agree with TRBD1. This CDR3 region has 16 residues. V dropped 5 bases and J dropped 1; count of bases not matched to a gene: 8. Per the germline V gene, CDR1 is SNHLY and CDR2 is FYNNEI. The CDR3 loop reads CASSPSGGMSNQPQHF. CDR3 coding DNA: TGTGCCAGCAGTCCCTCAGGGGGTATGAGCAATCAGCCCCAGCATTTT.

The CDR3 DNA is TGCGCCAGCACCGCAAGGCTGTTCGCGGGAGACGATTACAATGAGCAGTTCTTC. This codes for CASTARLFAGDDYNEQFF. V gene TRBV4-1 combines with J gene TRBJ2-1; 7 nucleotides align to TRBD2. The V and J ends lost 7 bases and 4 bases, in that order; junction bases with no gene match: 19. Germline V gene data show CDR1 as MGHRA and CDR2 as YSYEKL. The length of the CDR3 is 18 residues.